This entry describes one T cell receptor beta chain. Its specificity is unknown. These data belong to a study of early T cells in non-severe SARS-CoV-2 infection. Looking at the study overall: Sequencing targeted bulk RNA from unsorted whole blood, leaving chains unpaired.

Findings and caveats of the study: CD4 and private specificities were missed by VDJdb matching, which favored anti-spike CD8 responses.

Separate cDNA molecules each had unique molecular identifiers attached to them. TCRdb reprocessed the 5' RACE reads with MiXCR, giving one entry per CDR3 protein. Here the sample spans about 110,000 distinct CDR3 sequences, roughly 12% being singletons. CDR1 MNHEY and CDR2 SVGAGI come from the germline V gene. V gave up 2 bases and J gave up 3 bases; unmatched junction bases: 1. This CDR3 has 15 residues. This chain uses TRBV6-5 with TRBJ2-3, with 11 bases lining up with TRBD2. The sequence was collected from an adult who was a healthcare worker with PCR-confirmed SARS-CoV-2 infection or an uninfected control (not recorded which). The sequences come from whole blood, collected at baseline. The CDR3 loop is CASSYTSGSTDTQYF. DNA for the CDR3: TGTGCCAGCAGTTACACTAGCGGGAGTACAGATACGCAGTATTTT.